These 27 T cell receptor beta chains originate from one sample sequenced in a study of type 1 and type 2 diabetes patients. The PCR template was genomic DNA. Multiplex PCR with 30 forward and 13 reverse primers amplified the TCR beta CDR3. TCRdb analysed the multiplex PCR reads with MiXCR anew, one entry per CDR3 protein. The repertoire holds 270,000 or so distinct CDR3 sequences, 47% seen once, with approximately 15% in the top ten. The sample was peripheral blood mononuclear cells (PBMCs). The source of these receptors is a young man with type 2 diabetes.

The chain combines TRBV27 with TRBJ2-2; no definite D call. CDR3 length: 11 amino acids. Germline V gene sequence: CDR1 MNHEY, CDR2 SMNVEV (reference sequence). Trimming pared 7 bases from V and 7 bases from J, leaving 7 bases between. The CDR3 nucleotides read TGTGCCAGCACCTATAGCGGGGAGCTGTTTTTT. Amino acids: CASTYSGELFF.

The rearrangement links TRBV9 to TRBJ2-3; D ambiguous. The CDR3 covers 14 residues. The germline V gene has CDR1 SGDLS and CDR2 YYNGEE. Trimming stripped 0 bases from V and 8 bases from J, with 13 bases between. The CDR3 here is CASSVEGGSGTQYF. As DNA, the CDR3 is TGTGCCAGCAGCGTAGAGGGTGGTTCTGGTACGCAGTATTTT.

The chain uses TRBV7-8 and TRBJ2-5, with TRBD2 matching 13 bases. Germline V gene sequence: CDR1 SGHVS, CDR2 FQNEAQ. There are 17 residues in the CDR3. J lost 0 bases, V lost 4 bases, and 5 bases had no gene match. The chain's CDR3 is CASSYPTSGRYQETQYF. In nucleotides, the CDR3 is TGTGCCAGCAGCTACCCGACTAGCGGGAGGTACCAAGAGACCCAGTACTTC.

The genes are TRBV27 and TRBJ2-1; D uncertain. The length of the CDR3 is 15 residues. The germline V gene encodes CDR1 MNHEY and CDR2 SMNVEV (reference sequence). V was clipped by 3 bases and J by 0 bases, with 9 bases between them. CDR3 DNA: TGTGCCAGCAGTTTTGGGGATTCCTCCTACAATGAGCAGTTCTTC. It yields the protein CASSFGDSSYNEQFF.

This chain links TRBV9 with TRBJ2-7, with 8 bases lining up with TRBD1. The trim removed 2 bases at V and 3 bases at J, leaving 4 bases unmatched. CDR3 length equals 14 residues. The germline CDR1 and CDR2 sequences are SGDLS and YYNGEE. The CDR3 region has the DNA TGTGCCAGCAGCGTTAGTACAGGGGGCTACGAGCAGTACTTC. Translating it yields CASSVSTGGYEQYF.

This clonotype has only one observation. The CDR3 DNA reads as TGTGCCAGCAGTCACCCGTCGGAGTACGAGCAGTACTTC. Residues: CASSHPSEYEQYF. The chain joins TRBV7-2 to TRBJ2-7; no clear D. The germline CDR1 and CDR2 sequences are SGHTA and FQGNSA. V was clipped by 6 bases and J by 4 bases, with 13 bases between them. CDR3 length equals 13 residues.

The chain combines TRBV14 with TRBJ1-2, with D unresolved. The CDR3 sequence is 15 residues long. The germline V gene encodes CDR1 SGHDN and CDR2 FVKESK. V was trimmed by 4 bases and J by 1 base, leaving 13 bases between them. DNA of the CDR3: TGTGCCAGCAGCCCAGGTGACCACATTAACTATGGCTACACCTTC. Translating gives CASSPGDHINYGYTF.

This clonotype was seen a few times. The chain joins TRBV19 to TRBJ1-1; D remains unclear. The germline V gene encodes CDR1 LNHDA and CDR2 SQIVND (reference sequence). Trimming removed 9 bases at V and 4 bases at J, with 12 bases between. The CDR3 runs 12 residues. The CDR3 is CASLRGGTEAFF. The DNA for the CDR3 is TGTGCCAGCTTGCGGGGAGGCACTGAAGCTTTCTTT.

The chain carries TRBV6-5 and TRBJ1-4, with 7 nucleotides matching TRBD1. Germline CDR1 is MNHEY and CDR2 is SVGAGI. With 4 bases clipped from V and 4 bases from J, the junction kept 3 bases outside the gene matches. The CDR3 contains 14 residues. The CDR3, as DNA: TGTGCCAGCAGTTCCGGGACAGTTAATGAAAAACTGTTTTTT. It is translated as CASSSGTVNEKLFF.

The rearrangement uses TRBV5-1 and TRBJ2-6; 7 positions match TRBD2. This CDR3 is 17 amino acids long. Losses at the gene ends were 3 bases for V and 0 bases for J; bases not matched to a gene: 6. Germline CDR1 reads SGHRS; CDR2 reads YFSETQ. DNA for the CDR3: TGCGCCAGCAGCTCCCGAGCGGGGTTCTCTGGGGCCAACGTCCTGACTTTC. It specifies CASSSRAGFSGANVLTF.

This chain joins TRBV7-6 and TRBJ2-1, with 7 bases aligning to TRBD2. The CDR3 totals 15 residues. V was clipped by 5 bases and J by 2 bases; unmatched bases: 6. Germline assignment: CDR1 SGHVS and CDR2 FNYEAQ. This CDR3 is CASSRTSDTYNEQFF. In nucleotides, the CDR3 is TGTGCCAGCAGCCGAACTAGCGACACCTACAATGAGCAGTTCTTC.

V and J are TRBV29-1 and TRBJ2-5, with no clear D. V was shortened by 5 bases and J by 5 bases, with 15 bases between the two germline ends. Germline loops: CDR1 SQVTM, CDR2 ANQGSEA. This CDR3 is built from 13 residues. The CDR3 is CSVSLTFTETQYF. The CDR3 DNA sequence: TGCAGCGTTTCCCTCACCTTTACGGAGACCCAGTACTTC.

V and J are TRBV7-3 and TRBJ2-3; TRBD2 agrees at 9 bases. The CDR3 consists of 15 residues. Germline V lookup: CDR1 SGHTA, CDR2 FQGTGA. J was trimmed by 2 bases and V by 8 bases; bases with no gene match: 8. CDR3 amino acids: CASGLRGGDTDTQYF. CDR3 coding DNA: TGTGCCAGCGGACTACGCGGGGGGGACACAGATACGCAGTATTTT.

The V call is TRBV30, the J call TRBJ2-1; 8 nucleotides align to TRBD2. This CDR3 spans 13 amino acids. Germline CDR1 GTSNPN, CDR2 SVGIG (reference sequence). V gave up 2 bases and J gave up 10 bases; unmatched junction bases: 7. CDR3 sequence: CAWSPSGSWEQFF. Here the CDR3 DNA reads TGTGCCTGGAGTCCCAGCGGGAGTTGGGAGCAGTTCTTC.

This sequence joins TRBV29-1 and TRBJ2-7, with TRBD2 identical over 7 bases. Germline assignment: CDR1 SQVTM and CDR2 ANQGSEA. The CDR3 is made up of 14 amino acids. Trimming at V came to 4 bases and at J to 7 bases, leaving 13 bases not matched to a gene. CDR3 region: CSVAPLGGGTEQYF. In DNA, the CDR3 is TGCAGCGTTGCACCTCTGGGGGGAGGGACTGAGCAGTACTTC.

This clonotype was recorded a few times. The chain employs TRBV28 and TRBJ1-1; D gene uncertain. V dropped 2 bases and J dropped 0 bases, with 10 bases sitting between them. Per the germline V gene, CDR1 is MDHEN and CDR2 is SYDVKM. The CDR3 length is 15 residues. CDR3 nucleotides: TGTGCCAGCAGTTTACTGTCAGCCATGAACACTGAAGCTTTCTTT. Translating it yields CASSLLSAMNTEAFF.

This sequence joins TRBV6-1 and TRBJ1-1; 7 bases line up with TRBD1. This CDR3 has 15 residues. CDR1 is MNHNS and CDR2 is SASEGT in the germline V gene. After removal of 5 bases from V and 0 bases from J, the junction contained 6 bases not matched to a gene. This CDR3 reads CASSYRGHMNTEAFF. CDR3 DNA: TGTGCCAGCAGTTACAGGGGCCACATGAACACTGAAGCTTTCTTT.

This chain joins TRBV30 and TRBJ2-7; D is possibly TRBD1 or TRBD2 (6 bases each). This CDR3 spans 13 amino acids. V lost 2 bases, J lost 8 bases, and 16 bases lay in between. The germline CDR1 and CDR2 sequences are GTSNPN and SVGIG (reference sequence). CDR3 sequence reads: CAWSNGGLAQQYF. CDR3 DNA: TGTGCCTGGAGTAATGGGGGGCTAGCGCAGCAGTACTTC.

The rearrangement uses TRBV20-1 and TRBJ1-1; D may be TRBD1 (5 bases). The CDR3 loop spans 15 amino acids. Between the trimmed V and J ends, which lost 5 bases and 0 bases, there was a span of 16 bases. Germline CDR1 reads DFQATT; CDR2 reads SNEGSKA (reference sequence). The CDR3 nucleotides are TGCAGTGCTCACCCATGGGGCAGAATGAACACTGAAGCTTTCTTT. It is translated as CSAHPWGRMNTEAFF.

The chain recombines TRBV12-3 or TRBV12-4 with TRBJ2-5; TRBD2 aligns across 7 bases. V dropped 11 bases and J dropped 4; count of bases not matched to a gene: 13. The CDR3 is 14 residues long. CDR3 sequence: CACLGGGPAETQYF. The CDR3, as DNA: TGTGCCTGCCTCGGGGGAGGGCCGGCAGAGACCCAGTACTTC.

Note on this clonotype: A much larger clone lies one base from this, so it may be a read error. The chain combines TRBV10-1 with TRBJ2-2; the D gene is possibly TRBD2 (5 bases). The CDR3 has 12 residues. CDR1 is WNHNN and CDR2 is SYGVQD in the germline V gene (reference sequence). In DNA form, the CDR3 reads TGCGCCAGCAGTGCTTACGACGGGGAGCTGGTTTTT. Translated: CASSAYDGELVF.

The rearrangement uses TRBV4-3 and TRBJ2-7; D is possibly TRBD1 (6 bases). V shed 0 bases and J shed 3 bases, with 12 bases lying between them. The CDR3 extends over 15 amino acids. Germline V gene data show CDR1 as LGHNA and CDR2 as YSLEER. The CDR3 region has the DNA TGCGCCAGCAGCCAAGACAGGGACACCCTCTACGAGCAGTACTTC. The encoded protein is CASSQDRDTLYEQYF.

A remark on this clonotype: One end of the junction is discordant with germline, which a read error may explain. V gene TRBV19 combines with J gene TRBJ2-7, with TRBD1 identical over 8 bases. CDR1 and CDR2 from the germline V gene are LNHDA and SQIVND (reference sequence). The CDR3 spans 15 residues. The CDR3 loop reads CASGIGPGGVYEQYF. As DNA, the CDR3 is TGTGCCAGTGGTATCGGGCCAGGGGGCGTATACGAGCAGTACTTC.

This clonotype has more than one count but fewer than ten. The V call is TRBV2, the J call TRBJ1-5; 7 nucleotides agree with TRBD1. The J segment lost 7 bases and the V segment lost 4 bases, leaving 4 bases of the junction unmatched. The CDR3 totals 13 residues. In germline, CDR1 is SNHLY, CDR2 FYNNEI. The CDR3 loop reads CASSGTGHQPQHF. The CDR3 region has the DNA TGTGCCAGCAGTGGGACAGGTCACCAGCCCCAGCATTTT.

V gene TRBV6-5 combines with J gene TRBJ1-4; 9 nucleotides match TRBD1. This CDR3 has 15 amino acids. V shed 9 bases, J shed 3 bases, and the junction held 8 bases outside the gene matches. Looked up from germline, CDR1 is MNHEY and CDR2 is SVGAGI. Here the CDR3 DNA reads TGTGCCAGTAGGACAGGGGAGGTTTCTAATGAAAAACTGTTTTTT. Residues: CASRTGEVSNEKLFF.

The rearrangement uses TRBV2 and TRBJ1-1; D is possibly TRBD1 (5 bases). Trimming stripped 3 bases from V and 1 base from J, with 12 bases between. The CDR3 spans 15 residues. CDR1 and CDR2 from the germline V gene are SNHLY and FYNNEI. The CDR3 bases are TGTGCCAGCAGTGAGCAGCCCCAGGGGAACACTGAAGCTTTCTTT. Residues: CASSEQPQGNTEAFF.

The CDR3 region has the DNA TGTGGAGGGACAGGGGGCGGGATGGCTGAAGCTTTCTTT. Its protein is CGGTGGGMAEAFF. The V gene is TRBV30, the J gene TRBJ1-1; 12 bases fit TRBD1. The CDR3 runs to 13 residues. The germline V gene has CDR1 GTSNPN and CDR2 SVGIG (reference sequence).